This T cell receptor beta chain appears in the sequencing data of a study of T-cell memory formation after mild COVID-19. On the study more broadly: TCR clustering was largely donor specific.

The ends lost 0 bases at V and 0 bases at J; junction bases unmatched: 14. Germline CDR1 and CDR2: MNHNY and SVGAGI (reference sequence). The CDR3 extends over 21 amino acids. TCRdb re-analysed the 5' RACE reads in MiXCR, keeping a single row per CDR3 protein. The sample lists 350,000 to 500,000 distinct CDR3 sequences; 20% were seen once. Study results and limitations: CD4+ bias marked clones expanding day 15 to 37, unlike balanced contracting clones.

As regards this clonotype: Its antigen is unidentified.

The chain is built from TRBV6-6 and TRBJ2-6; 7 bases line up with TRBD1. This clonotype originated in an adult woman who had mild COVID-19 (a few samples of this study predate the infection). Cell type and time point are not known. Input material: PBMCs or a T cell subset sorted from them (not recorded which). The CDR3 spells CASSYSPGQGVPSSGANVLTF. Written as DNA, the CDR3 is TGTGCCAGCAGTTACTCACCCGGGCAGGGGGTTCCCTCCTCTGGGGCCAACGTCCTGACTTTC.